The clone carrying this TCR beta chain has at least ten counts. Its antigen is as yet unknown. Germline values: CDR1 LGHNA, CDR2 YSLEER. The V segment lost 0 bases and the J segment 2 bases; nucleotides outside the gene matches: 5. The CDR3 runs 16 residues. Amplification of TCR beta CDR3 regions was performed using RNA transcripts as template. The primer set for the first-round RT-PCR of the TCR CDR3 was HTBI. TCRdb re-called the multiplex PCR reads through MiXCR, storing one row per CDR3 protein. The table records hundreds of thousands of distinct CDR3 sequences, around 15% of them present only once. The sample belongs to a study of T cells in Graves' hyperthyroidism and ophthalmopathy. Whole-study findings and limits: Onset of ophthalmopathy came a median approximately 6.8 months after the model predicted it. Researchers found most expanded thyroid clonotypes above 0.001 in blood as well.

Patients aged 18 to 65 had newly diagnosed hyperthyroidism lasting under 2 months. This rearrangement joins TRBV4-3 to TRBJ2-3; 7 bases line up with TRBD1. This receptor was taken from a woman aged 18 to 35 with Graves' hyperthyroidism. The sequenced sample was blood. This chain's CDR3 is CASSQDWTGLTDTQYF. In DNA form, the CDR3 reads TGCGCCAGCAGCCAAGATTGGACAGGCCTCACAGATACGCAGTATTTT.